Shown below are 30 T cell receptor beta chains from a single sample sequenced in a study of T cell clusters in autoimmune cytopenias (dated by TCRdb to between 2018 and 2020). Sequencing was carried out with an Illumina MiSeq. Multiplex PCR with a touch-down protocol amplified TRB rearrangements, with the TRB-A and TRB-B primer pools combined in a single tube. TCRdb reprocessed the reads and lists each CDR3 protein sequence as a single entry, with no DNA. In this sample's table one finds 4,000 to 4,500 distinct CDR3 sequences. The ten largest clones capture under 15% of the sample. TRB amplification used approximately 0.25 ug of peripheral blood genomic DNA, approximately 41,000 genome equivalents, per sample. These records were also assigned to another study, of T cell repertoires in aging, cancer and after chemotherapy.

The specimen sequenced was peripheral blood. The source is a human donor in good health.

Frequency places this clonotype as medium-sized. The rearrangement links TRBV19 to TRBJ2-3; the D call of TRBD1 rests on TCRdb alone, since no DNA is present to check it. From germline, CDR1 is LNHDA and CDR2 SQIVND (reference sequence). The CDR3 sequence is 12 residues long. The CDR3 sequence: CASGLGTDTQYF.

By frequency, this clonotype is medium-sized. The rearrangement joins TRBV6-1 to TRBJ1-1; there is no DNA to check the TCRdb D call of TRBD1. The CDR3 contains 15 residues. Looked up from germline, CDR1 is MNHNS and CDR2 is SASEGT. This chain's CDR3 is CASSEAAGGYTEAFF.

Its frequency marks this clonotype as medium-sized. V gene TRBV19 combines with J gene TRBJ1-1; TCRdb outputs TRBD1, but without DNA this stays unchecked. The CDR3 consists of 15 residues. Germline V gives CDR1 LNHDA, CDR2 SQIVND (reference sequence). CDR3: CATVNSRGKNTEAFF. The entire variable domain, with the rest obtained from reference TRBV19 and TRBJ1-1, is as follows: DGGITQSPKYLFRKEGQNVTLSCEQNLNHDAMYWYRQDPGQGLRLIYYSQIVNDFQKGDIAEGYSVSREKKESFPLTVTSAQKNPTAFYLCATVNSRGKNTEAFFGQGTRLTVV.

This clonotype is medium-sized by frequency. J is TRBJ1-3 and V is TRBV6-5; TCRdb proposes TRBD1, but this gene call is untestable without DNA. The germline gives CDR1 MNHEY, CDR2 SVGAGI. The CDR3 is 17 amino acids. CDR3 residues: CASSGFRQGAGGNTIYF.

Measured by frequency, this clonotype is medium-sized. The V gene is TRBV19, the J gene TRBJ1-2; the D call of TRBD1 rests on TCRdb alone, since no DNA is present to check it. The CDR3 totals 13 residues. The V gene's germline CDR1 is LNHDA and CDR2 SQIVND (reference sequence). CDR3 in amino acids: CASSIRTAYGYTF.

This clonotype counts as medium-sized by frequency. The chain links TRBV20-1 to TRBJ2-7; TCRdb indicates TRBD1, and absent DNA this call remains unverified. The CDR3 spans 13 residues. Germline V lookup: CDR1 DFQATT, CDR2 SNEGSKA (reference sequence). CDR3 in amino acids: CSAARGDSGEQYF.

This chain connects TRBV18 to TRBJ1-3. This CDR3 is built from 14 residues. Germline V gene lookup returns CDR1 KGHSH and CDR2 LQKENI. The chain's CDR3 is CASSPQSSGNTIYF. The whole variable domain, remainder taken from reference TRBV18 and TRBJ1-3, is NAGVMQNPRHLVRRRGQEARLRCSPMKGHSHVYWYRQLPEEGLKFMVYLQKENIIDESGMPKERFSAEFPKEGPSILRIQQVVRGDSAAYFCASSPQSSGNTIYFGEGSWLTVV.

In terms of frequency, this clonotype is medium-sized. This chain joins TRBV6-1 and TRBJ2-5; absent DNA, TCRdb's TRBD2 call cannot be checked. Germline lookup yields CDR1 MNHNS and CDR2 SASEGT. The CDR3 extends over 14 amino acids. The CDR3 reads CASSDGDGPGTQYF.

This CDR3 reads CASGSGTGNTGELFF. This chain joins TRBV25-1 and TRBJ2-2; the D gene TCRdb calls, TRBD1, cannot be checked with no DNA. CDR3 size: 15 residues. Germline V gene lookup returns CDR1 MGHDK and CDR2 SYGVNS.

The chain couples TRBV7-2 to TRBJ1-6; TCRdb reports TRBD1, a call that lacks DNA to check it against. The CDR3 is made up of 17 amino acids. CDR1 and CDR2 (germline): SGHTA, FQGNSA. This CDR3 is CASSLAVGGAYNSPLHF.

In terms of frequency, this clonotype is medium-sized (0.01 to 0.1%). The chain is built from TRBV27 and TRBJ2-2; the D call from TCRdb, TRBD1, cannot be confirmed without DNA. CDR3 length equals 15 residues. Per germline, CDR1 MNHEY and CDR2 SMNVEV (reference sequence). CDR3 loop: CASSPGTGWAGELFF.

By frequency, this clonotype is medium-sized. The chain links TRBV19 to TRBJ2-7; TCRdb outputs TRBD1, but without DNA this stays unchecked. The CDR3 covers 15 residues. CDR1 is LNHDA, CDR2 SQIVND, per germline (reference sequence). The CDR3 protein is CASRPGDNRGYEQYF.

Measured by frequency, this clonotype is medium-sized. The chain carries TRBV19 and TRBJ2-1. Germline values: CDR1 LNHDA, CDR2 SQIVND (reference sequence). This CDR3 is built from 11 residues. The CDR3 reads CASSARYEQFF. Full variable domain (missing parts from reference TRBV19 and TRBJ2-1): DGGITQSPKYLFRKEGQNVTLSCEQNLNHDAMYWYRQDPGQGLRLIYYSQIVNDFQKGDIAEGYSVSREKKESFPLTVTSAQKNPTAFYLCASSARYEQFFGPGTRLTVL.

This clonotype is medium-sized by frequency. The chain links TRBV7-9 to TRBJ2-5; lacking DNA, the TRBD2 call made by TCRdb goes unchecked. The CDR3 loop spans 16 amino acids. Germline CDR1 and CDR2: SEHNR and FQNEAQ (reference sequence). CDR3 amino acids: CASSSRTSGYQETQYF.

This clonotype is deemed medium-sized by its frequency. This chain joins TRBV6-6 and TRBJ1-2. This CDR3 spans 12 amino acids. Germline V gene lookup returns CDR1 MNHNY and CDR2 SVGAGI (reference sequence). This CDR3 is CASSYSEDGYTF.

Here the CDR3 reads CASSPRGQRKRETQYF. V is TRBV18 and J is TRBJ2-5; TCRdb outputs TRBD1, but without DNA this stays unchecked. This CDR3 is built from 16 residues. Germline CDR1 KGHSH, CDR2 LQKENI.

V usage is TRBV6-5 and J usage is TRBJ1-2; TCRdb's D call of TRBD1 is untestable without DNA. This CDR3 has 15 amino acids. Germline V gene sequence: CDR1 MNHEY, CDR2 SVGAGI. This CDR3 is CASSDRDRANYGYTF.

The chain is built from TRBV7-6 and TRBJ1-3. Germline-derived CDR1 and CDR2 are SGHVS and FNYEAQ. There are 17 residues in the CDR3. CDR3 residues: CASSLALRGADGNTIYF.

This clonotype ranks as medium-sized (0.01 to 0.1%) in terms of frequency. The chain recombines TRBV6-1 with TRBJ2-2; TCRdb returns TRBD1, unconfirmable since there is no DNA. This CDR3 is built from 16 residues. Germline values: CDR1 MNHNS, CDR2 SASEGT. The CDR3 loop is CASNAPTGVNTGELFF.

CDR3: CASSSSRMNREHDEQFF. This sequence joins TRBV6-6 and TRBJ2-1; TCRdb's D gene call, TRBD1, goes unchecked for lack of DNA. The CDR3 is 17 amino acids. Germline V lookup: CDR1 MNHNY, CDR2 SVGAGI (reference sequence).

This clonotype is deemed medium-sized by its frequency. The chain carries TRBV5-1 and TRBJ1-2; with no DNA, the TCRdb D assignment of TRBD1 cannot be verified. The germline gives CDR1 SGHRS, CDR2 YFSETQ. This CDR3 comprises 13 residues. CDR3 protein: CASSLSGVYGYTF.

The chain has TRBV6-2 or TRBV6-3 and TRBJ2-7; TCRdb selects TRBD2, and the lack of DNA leaves this call unchecked. The CDR3 length is 16 residues. The V gene's germline CDR1 is MNHEY and CDR2 SVGEGT. The chain's CDR3 is CASSYLQPSGGYEQYF.

The J gene is TRBJ2-7, the V gene TRBV20-1. From germline, CDR1 is DFQATT and CDR2 SNEGSKA (reference sequence). This CDR3 region has 13 residues. This CDR3 is CSAQFPGSYEQYF.

This clonotype is classed as medium-sized by frequency. The V call is TRBV18, the J call TRBJ2-3; TCRdb's D call, TRBD2, is unchecked because there is no DNA. The CDR3 totals 17 residues. The germline V gene has CDR1 KGHSH and CDR2 LQKENI. Here the CDR3 reads CASSLRSSGGAGDTQYF.

This clonotype ranks as large in terms of frequency. V is TRBV29-1 and J is TRBJ2-2; TCRdb calls TRBD1, which cannot be checked without DNA. This CDR3 has 17 residues. Germline V gives CDR1 SQVTM, CDR2 ANQGSEA. The CDR3 sequence: CSVHPGAGGRNTGELFF.

This clonotype is called medium-sized based on its frequency. This chain links TRBV6-1 with TRBJ2-5; TCRdb's assignment of TRBD2 cannot be checked, as there is no DNA. The CDR3 runs to 15 residues. Germline CDR1 is MNHNS and CDR2 is SASEGT. This chain's CDR3 is CASSTSGGLLETQYF.

This clonotype is called medium-sized based on its frequency. This sequence joins TRBV6-5 and TRBJ1-1. CDR1 MNHEY and CDR2 SVGAGI come from the germline V gene. The CDR3 runs 13 residues. Here the CDR3 reads CASSFSLNTEAFF.

This clonotype registers medium-sized (0.01 to 0.1%) by frequency. This rearrangement joins TRBV19 to TRBJ2-1; TCRdb proposes TRBD1, but this gene call is untestable without DNA. The CDR3 contains 12 residues. In germline, CDR1 is LNHDA, CDR2 SQIVND (reference sequence). The chain's CDR3 is CASSPTGLEQFF.

In terms of frequency, this clonotype is medium-sized. The rearrangement joins TRBV12-3 or TRBV12-4 to TRBJ2-1; TCRdb's D call, TRBD1, is unchecked because there is no DNA. There are 14 residues in the CDR3. The CDR3 protein is CASSLVRAYNEQFF.

This chain joins TRBV7-2 and TRBJ2-1; TCRdb reports TRBD1, a call that lacks DNA to check it against. The V gene's germline CDR1 is SGHTA and CDR2 FQGNSA. The CDR3 runs to 14 residues. The CDR3 protein is CASSLAGGNNEQFF. The variable domain in full, with the rest retrieved from reference TRBV7-2 and TRBJ2-1, is GAGVSQSPSNKVTEKGKDVELRCDPISGHTALYWYRQSLGQGLEFLIYFQGNSAPDKSGLPSDRFSAERTGGSVSTLTIQRTQQEDSAVYLCASSLAGGNNEQFFGPGTRLTVL.